This TCR beta chain is drawn from a study of blood T cell repertoires in COVID-19. Study as a whole: Donors in the United States, Italy and Spain gave samples during acute or convalescent COVID-19. The analysed material was cDNA or gDNA that came from T cells, B-cell-depleted T cells, or PBMCs.

Original handling: Reference gene primers were amplified, and this amplification served to estimate nucleated cell counts. The repertoire was sequenced with immunoSEQ multiplex PCR; TCRdb's copy has only in-frame clones and lacks some. That table supplies the V and J calls and clone size; D and trimming were determined from the DNA. In the table there are 450,000 to 500,000 clones, roughly 85% of which are singletons. Trimming cost V 1 base and J 2 bases; bases outside gene matches: 9. The germline V gene has CDR1 SGHVS and CDR2 FNYEAQ. This CDR3 has 18 residues. This chain uses TRBV7-6 with TRBJ2-1; 9 nucleotides align to TRBD2. Material for sequencing was peripheral blood. This receptor was obtained from a human donor in a cohort sampled during active COVID-19. CDR3 nucleotide sequence: TGTGCCAGCAGCTTAGTCCATCTAGCGGGATCTACCTACAATGAGCAGTTCTTC. It yields the protein CASSLVHLAGSTYNEQFF.